These 21 T cell receptor beta chains were sequenced from one sample in a study of cytomegalovirus exposure and HLA in healthy donors. The PCR had 60 Vbeta and 13 Jbeta primers. Assay: immunoSEQ multiplex PCR; the TCRdb copy retains only in-frame clones and omits some. The repertoire holds 40,000 or so clones, around nine tenths seen once, with about 2.5% in the top ten. Sequenced sample: PBMCs. The receptor set was obtained from a woman under 30 in good health and CMV-seronegative.

The V gene is TRBV7-2, the J gene TRBJ2-5, with 8 nucleotides matching TRBD2. CDR1 SGHTA and CDR2 FQGNSA come from the germline V gene. V lost 1 base, J lost 2 bases, and 6 bases stayed unmatched. This CDR3 region has 16 residues. In DNA form, the CDR3 reads TGTGCCAGCAGCTTAGGCCTAGCGGGTCTACAAGAGACCCAGTACTTC. Its protein is CASSLGLAGLQETQYF.

As concerns this clone: The junction departs from germline at one end; a sequencing error may be responsible. The chain combines TRBV7-9 with TRBJ2-3, with 13 bases fitting TRBD2. Germline lookup yields CDR1 SEHNR and CDR2 FQNEAQ (reference sequence). The CDR3 has 17 residues. Here the CDR3 DNA reads TGTTCCAGCAGCTTAGTCGGACTAGCGGGAGCGTCAGATACGCAGTATTTT. It specifies CSSSLVGLAGASDTQYF.

The gene calls are TRBV7-9 and TRBJ1-6; a possible D gene is TRBD1 (6 bases). From germline, CDR1 is SEHNR and CDR2 FQNEAQ (reference sequence). This CDR3 has 16 amino acids. With 5 bases removed from V and 14 bases from J, the gap between germline ends came to 25 bases. CDR3 nucleotides: TGTGCCAGCAGCCGTATCCACAGGGAGGGAAAGGGGTCCCTCCACTTT. Protein: CASSRIHREGKGSLHF.

This sequence joins TRBV9 and TRBJ2-1; tentatively, D is TRBD2 (6 bases). CDR3 length: 15 residues. Germline V gene lookup returns CDR1 SGDLS and CDR2 YYNGEE. Between the trimmed V and J ends, which lost 2 bases and 6 bases, there was a span of 15 bases. This chain's CDR3 is CASSVAGTPSNEQFF. In DNA, the CDR3 is TGTGCCAGCAGCGTTGCCGGGACTCCATCCAATGAGCAGTTCTTC.

The gene calls are TRBV19 and TRBJ1-2; D is possibly TRBD1 (5 bases). V lost 6 bases and J 2 bases, leaving 16 bases between the germline ends. In germline, CDR1 is LNHDA, CDR2 SQIVND (reference sequence). The CDR3 loop spans 15 amino acids. Written as DNA, the CDR3 is TGTGCCAGTAGCACCAAGGCAGGGTGGAACTATGGCTACACCTTC. It codes for CASSTKAGWNYGYTF.

The V call is TRBV5-1, the J call TRBJ2-5; TRBD1 matches at 9 bases. The CDR3 is made up of 16 amino acids. Germline CDR1 is SGHRS and CDR2 is YFSETQ. J lost 0 bases, V lost 4 bases, and 7 bases had no gene match. For the CDR3, the DNA is TGCGCCAGCAGCCCGGGGACAGGGTCGTACCAAGAGACCCAGTACTTC. Amino acids: CASSPGTGSYQETQYF.

The chain employs TRBV5-3 and TRBJ2-1; D gene uncertain. TRBV5-3 is reported as an ORF; its role is uncertain. V lost 1 base, J lost 7 bases, and 3 bases lay in between. This CDR3 spans 11 amino acids. CDR3 sequence (DNA): TGTGCCAGAAGCTTGCCGAATGAGCAGTTCTTC. Translation: CARSLPNEQFF.

The chain employs TRBV7-9 and TRBJ1-1; no clear D. This CDR3 contains 15 residues. V lost 0 bases, J lost 5 bases, and 13 bases lay in between. Germline V lookup: CDR1 SEHNR, CDR2 FQNEAQ (reference sequence). The CDR3 DNA sequence: TGTGCCAGCAGCTTAGCTGCCCCGGAGTATACTGAAGCTTTCTTT. Translated: CASSLAAPEYTEAFF.

A single count supports this clone. The V and J genes are TRBV7-9 and TRBJ2-3; D is perhaps TRBD2 (7 bases). V lost 1 base to trimming and J lost 5 bases, with 16 bases between them. This CDR3 is 16 amino acids long. The germline gives CDR1 SEHNR, CDR2 FQNEAQ (reference sequence). In nucleotides, the CDR3 is TGTGCCAGCAGCTTAGGACAGGCGGGAGCGGTAGATACGCAGTATTTT. This sequence encodes CASSLGQAGAVDTQYF.

The chain joins TRBV5-1 to TRBJ2-7; the match to TRBD2 covers 11 bases. The germline CDR1 and CDR2 sequences are SGHRS and YFSETQ. This CDR3 is built from 16 residues. The trim removed 6 bases at V and 0 bases at J, leaving 8 bases unmatched. CDR3 sequence (DNA): TGCGCCAGCAACCCTCTAGCGGGGGGAAGCTCCTACGAGCAGTACTTC. It yields the protein CASNPLAGGSSYEQYF.

This chain joins TRBV6-5 and TRBJ2-7, with 11 positions matching TRBD2. V shed 4 bases and J 1 base; nucleotides not matched to a gene: 6. The CDR3 runs 16 residues. Germline CDR1 MNHEY, CDR2 SVGAGI. CDR3 coding DNA: TGTGCCAGCAGTTCCCTGACTAGCGGGAATTCCTACGAGCAGTACTTC. Translation gives CASSSLTSGNSYEQYF.

The genes are TRBV7-2 and TRBJ2-1, with D uncertain. Deletions cut 1 base from V and 6 bases from J, with 16 bases between. The germline V gene encodes CDR1 SGHTA and CDR2 FQGNSA. This CDR3 comprises 16 residues. The CDR3 region is CASSLGRSLSFNEQFF. CDR3 in DNA: TGTGCCAGCAGCTTAGGTCGGTCATTGAGTTTCAATGAGCAGTTCTTC.

The V gene is TRBV30, the J gene TRBJ1-2, with D perhaps TRBD1 (5 bases). Germline CDR1 GTSNPN, CDR2 SVGIG (reference sequence). CDR3 size: 13 residues. V dropped 4 bases and J dropped 4 bases, with 13 bases sitting between them. The CDR3 loop is CAWIIQGGYGYTF. In DNA form, the CDR3 reads TGTGCCTGGATTATCCAGGGCGGCTATGGCTACACCTTC.

V is TRBV5-1 and J is TRBJ2-1; TRBD2 agrees at 12 bases. V was clipped by 4 bases and J by 6 bases; unmatched bases: 2. This CDR3 spans 14 amino acids. Germline CDR1 reads SGHRS; CDR2 reads YFSETQ. In nucleotides, the CDR3 is TGCGCCAGCAGCCCGGGACTAGCGGGCAATGAGCAGTTCTTC. Protein: CASSPGLAGNEQFF.

V usage is TRBV19 and J usage is TRBJ2-7, with 7 bases identical to TRBD2. The germline V gene encodes CDR1 LNHDA and CDR2 SQIVND (reference sequence). With 1 base clipped from V and 3 bases from J, the junction kept 3 bases outside the gene matches. The CDR3 extends over 14 amino acids. The CDR3 nucleotides read TGTGCCAGTAGTATAGTCGGGGACTACTACGAGCAGTACTTC. Translating gives CASSIVGDYYEQYF.

The chain combines TRBV7-9 with TRBJ2-1, with a weak D call TRBD1 (6 bases). This CDR3 spans 14 amino acids. The germline V gene encodes CDR1 SEHNR and CDR2 FQNEAQ (reference sequence). With 3 bases removed from V and 7 bases from J, the gap between germline ends came to 13 bases. This chain's CDR3 is CASSLGAGENEQFF. CDR3 sequence (DNA): TGTGCCAGCAGCTTGGGGGCAGGGGAGAATGAGCAGTTCTTC.

The chain is built from TRBV30 and TRBJ2-1; TRBD2 matches 7 bases. There are 15 residues in the CDR3. Trimming at V came to 7 bases and at J to 6 bases, leaving 15 bases not matched to a gene. The germline CDR1 and CDR2 sequences are GTSNPN and SVGIG (reference sequence). CDR3 nucleotides: TGTGCCTACGCAACGGGTGCGGGAGTTATCAATGAGCAGTTCTTC. Its translation is CAYATGAGVINEQFF.

V and J are TRBV11-3 and TRBJ2-1; 9 positions agree with TRBD2. V gave up 8 bases and J gave up 1 base; unmatched junction bases: 3. Germline V gene data show CDR1 as SGHNT and CDR2 as YENEEA. The CDR3 contains 14 residues. The CDR3 protein is CASAREGSYNEQFF. As DNA, the CDR3 is TGTGCCAGCGCGCGGGAGGGGTCCTACAATGAGCAGTTCTTC.

CDR3 protein: CASSLQGGNTEAFF. For the CDR3, the DNA is TGTGCCAGCAGCTTGCAAGGGGGAAACACTGAAGCTTTCTTT. The J gene is TRBJ1-1, the V gene TRBV11-1; tentatively, D is TRBD1 (6 bases). Germline V lookup: CDR1 SGHAT, CDR2 FQDESV (reference sequence). This CDR3 spans 14 amino acids. Trimming cost V 3 bases and J 2 bases, with 10 bases left between them.

The chain uses TRBV4-2 and TRBJ2-7; D is possibly TRBD2 (6 bases). The V end lost 5 bases, the J end lost 5 bases, and 22 bases lay between the germline ends. The V gene's germline CDR1 is LGHNA and CDR2 YNFKEQ. CDR3 length: 16 amino acids. The CDR3 loop reads CASSKGTISGGNEQYF. The CDR3 DNA follows: TGTGCCAGCAGCAAAGGGACCATATCCGGAGGGAACGAGCAGTACTTC.

The chain has TRBV15 and TRBJ2-4; 8 bases map to TRBD2. From germline, CDR1 is LNHNV and CDR2 YYDKDF (reference sequence). The CDR3 loop spans 13 amino acids. The V and J ends lost 8 bases and 1 base, in that order; junction bases with no gene match: 1. This chain's CDR3 is CATGGGAKNIQYF. DNA of the CDR3: TGTGCCACCGGCGGGGGGGCCAAAAACATTCAGTACTTC.